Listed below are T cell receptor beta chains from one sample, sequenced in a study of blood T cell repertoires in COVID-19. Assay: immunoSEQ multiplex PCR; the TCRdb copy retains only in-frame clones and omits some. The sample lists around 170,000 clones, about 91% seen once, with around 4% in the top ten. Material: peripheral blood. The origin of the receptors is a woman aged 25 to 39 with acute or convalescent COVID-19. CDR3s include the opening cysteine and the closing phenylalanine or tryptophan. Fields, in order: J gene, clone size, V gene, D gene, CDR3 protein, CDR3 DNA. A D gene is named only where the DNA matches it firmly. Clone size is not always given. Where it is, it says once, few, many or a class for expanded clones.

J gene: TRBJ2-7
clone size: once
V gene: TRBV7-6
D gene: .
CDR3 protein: CATNNQIRVSEQYF
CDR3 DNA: TGTGCCACCAACAACCAAATCAGGGTGAGTGAGCAGTACTTC

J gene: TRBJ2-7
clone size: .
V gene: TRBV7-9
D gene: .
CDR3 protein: CASSPAGGPTEQYF
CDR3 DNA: TGTGCCAGCAGCCCCGCCGGAGGGCCCACCGAGCAGTACTTC

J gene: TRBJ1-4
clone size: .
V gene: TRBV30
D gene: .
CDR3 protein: CAWSVNRNEKLFF
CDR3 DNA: TGTGCCTGGAGTGTAAATCGGAATGAAAAACTGTTTTTT

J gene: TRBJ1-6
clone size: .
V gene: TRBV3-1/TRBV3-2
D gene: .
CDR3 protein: CASSKAGSSYNSPLHF
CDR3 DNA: TGTGCCAGCAGCAAGGCCGGGAGCTCCTATAATTCACCCCTCCACTTT

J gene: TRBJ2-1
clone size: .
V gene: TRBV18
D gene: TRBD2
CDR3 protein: CASSPGTNNEQFF
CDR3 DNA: TGTGCCAGCTCCCCCGGGACTAACAATGAGCAGTTCTTC

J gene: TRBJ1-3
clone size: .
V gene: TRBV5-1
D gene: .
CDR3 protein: CASTTDTTSGNTIYF
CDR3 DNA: TGCGCCAGCACCACTGACACCACCTCTGGAAACACCATATATTTT

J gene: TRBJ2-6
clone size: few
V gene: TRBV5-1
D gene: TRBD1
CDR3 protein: CASSSGGLSGANVLTF
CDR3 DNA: TGCGCCAGCAGCTCAGGGGGCCTCTCTGGGGCCAACGTCCTGACTTTC

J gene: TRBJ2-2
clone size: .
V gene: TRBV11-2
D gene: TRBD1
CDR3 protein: CASPGQGGTGELFF
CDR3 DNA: TGTGCCAGTCCGGGACAGGGAGGCACCGGGGAGCTGTTTTTT

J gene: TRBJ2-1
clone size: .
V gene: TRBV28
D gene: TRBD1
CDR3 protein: CASSLSGQGSVVKWFF
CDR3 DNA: TGTGCCAGCAGTTTATCAGGACAGGGTAGCGTTGTGAAATGGTTCTTC

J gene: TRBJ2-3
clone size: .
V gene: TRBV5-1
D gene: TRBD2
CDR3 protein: CASSSGLAVSTDTQYF
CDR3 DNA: TGCGCCAGCAGCTCGGGACTAGCGGTTAGCACAGATACGCAGTATTTT

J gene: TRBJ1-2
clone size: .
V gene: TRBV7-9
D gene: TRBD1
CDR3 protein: CASSLSVIGTGNGYTF
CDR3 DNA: TGTGCCAGCAGCTTATCGGTCATAGGGACAGGGAATGGCTACACCTTC

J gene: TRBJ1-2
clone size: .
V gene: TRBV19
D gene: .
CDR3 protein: CASYGFEDYGYTF
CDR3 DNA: TGTGCCAGTTACGGCTTTGAGGACTATGGCTACACCTTC

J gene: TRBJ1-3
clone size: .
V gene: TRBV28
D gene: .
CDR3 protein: CASSLGPRVSGNTIYF
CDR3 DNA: TGTGCCAGCAGTTTAGGACCGAGGGTCTCTGGAAACACCATATATTTT

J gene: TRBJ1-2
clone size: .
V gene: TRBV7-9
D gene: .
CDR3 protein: CASSLYGGAGYGYTF
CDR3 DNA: TGTGCCAGCAGCTTATATGGGGGCGCGGGCTATGGCTACACCTTC

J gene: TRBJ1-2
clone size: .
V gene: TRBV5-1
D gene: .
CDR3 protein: CASRSRGGDGYTF
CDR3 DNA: TGCGCCAGCAGATCTAGGGGGGGTGACGGCTACACCTTC

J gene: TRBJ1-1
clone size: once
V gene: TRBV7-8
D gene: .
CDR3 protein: CASSSRGGDTEAFF
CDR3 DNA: TGTGCCAGCAGCTCTAGAGGGGGGGATACTGAAGCTTTCTTT

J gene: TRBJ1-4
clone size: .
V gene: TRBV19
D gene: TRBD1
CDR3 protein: CASSGTGGNELFF
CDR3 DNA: TGTGCCAGTTCCGGGACAGGGGGCAACGAGCTGTTTTTT

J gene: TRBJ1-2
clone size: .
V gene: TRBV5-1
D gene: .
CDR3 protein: CASSQNTGEQAYTF
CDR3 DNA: TGCGCCAGCAGCCAGAACACCGGGGAGCAGGCCTACACCTTC

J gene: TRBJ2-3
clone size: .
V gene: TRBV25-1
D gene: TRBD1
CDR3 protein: CASSNTGGAGDTQYF
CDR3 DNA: TGTGCCAGCAGTAATACAGGGGGCGCCGGGGATACGCAGTATTTT

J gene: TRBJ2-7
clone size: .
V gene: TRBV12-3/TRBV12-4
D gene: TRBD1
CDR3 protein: CASSERTGEQYF
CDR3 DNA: TGTGCCAGCAGTGAACGGACAGGGGAGCAGTACTTC

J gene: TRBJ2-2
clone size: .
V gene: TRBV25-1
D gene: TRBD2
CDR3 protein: CASSSGGSGELFF
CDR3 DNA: TGTGCCAGCAGCTCGGGGGGTAGCGGGGAGCTGTTTTTT

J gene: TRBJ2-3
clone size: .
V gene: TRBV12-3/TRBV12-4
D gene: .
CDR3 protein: CASSPPRTGTQYF
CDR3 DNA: TGTGCCAGCAGCCCGCCCCGCACAGGAACGCAGTATTTT

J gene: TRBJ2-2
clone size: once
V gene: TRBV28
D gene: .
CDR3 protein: CASSSPGETNTGELFF
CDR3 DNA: TGTGCCAGCAGTTCTCCCGGGGAGACGAACACCGGGGAGCTGTTTTTT

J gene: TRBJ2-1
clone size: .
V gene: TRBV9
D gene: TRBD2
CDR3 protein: CASSVGGGSSYNEQFF
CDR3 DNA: TGTGCCAGCAGCGTAGGGGGCGGGAGTAGCTACAATGAGCAGTTCTTC

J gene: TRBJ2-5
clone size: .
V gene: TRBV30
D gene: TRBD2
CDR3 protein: CAWSVTGGETQYF
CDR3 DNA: TGTGCCTGGAGTGTAACGGGAGGGGAGACCCAGTACTTC

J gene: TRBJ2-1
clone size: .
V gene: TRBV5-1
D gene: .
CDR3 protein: CASSPGALSSYNEQFF
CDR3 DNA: TGCGCCAGCAGCCCCGGAGCGTTGAGCTCCTACAATGAGCAGTTCTTC

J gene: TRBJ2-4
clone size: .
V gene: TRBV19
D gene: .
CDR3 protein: CASTPERAKNIQYF
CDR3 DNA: TGTGCCAGTACCCCGGAGAGGGCCAAAAACATTCAGTACTTC

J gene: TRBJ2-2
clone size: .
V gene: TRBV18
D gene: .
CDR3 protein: CATSEGLNTGELFF
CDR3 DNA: TGTGCCACCTCCGAGGGCCTAAACACCGGGGAGCTGTTTTTT

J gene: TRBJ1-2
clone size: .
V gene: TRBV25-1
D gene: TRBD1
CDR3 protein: CASSEGQGEYGYTF
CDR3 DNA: TGTGCCAGCAGTGAAGGACAGGGAGAGTATGGCTACACCTTC

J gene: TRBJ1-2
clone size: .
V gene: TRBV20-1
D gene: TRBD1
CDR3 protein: CSASISGGYGYTF
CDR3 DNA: TGCAGTGCTAGTATTTCAGGGGGGTATGGCTACACCTTC

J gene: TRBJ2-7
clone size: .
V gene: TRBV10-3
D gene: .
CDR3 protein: CAISESGSRIYEQYF
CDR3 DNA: TGTGCCATCAGTGAGTCCGGGAGTCGGATTTACGAGCAGTACTTC

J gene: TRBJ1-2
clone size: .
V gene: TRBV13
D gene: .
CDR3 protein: CASSLGRRYGYTF
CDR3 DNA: TGTGCCAGCAGCTTAGGCCGGAGATATGGCTACACCTTC

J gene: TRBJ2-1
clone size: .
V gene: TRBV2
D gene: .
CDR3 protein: CASIWRTINEQFF
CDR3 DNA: TGTGCCAGCATCTGGAGGACTATCAATGAGCAGTTCTTC

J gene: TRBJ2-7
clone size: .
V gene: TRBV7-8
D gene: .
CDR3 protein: CASSPRSALTGAYEQYF
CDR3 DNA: TGTGCCAGCAGCCCTCGATCCGCTTTGACAGGCGCTTACGAGCAGTACTTC

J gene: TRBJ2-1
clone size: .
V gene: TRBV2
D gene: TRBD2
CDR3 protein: CAIKAGESSYNEQFF
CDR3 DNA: TGTGCCATTAAGGCGGGGGAAAGCTCCTACAATGAGCAGTTCTTC

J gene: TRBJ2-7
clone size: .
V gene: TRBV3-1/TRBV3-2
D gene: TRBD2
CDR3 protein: CASGTSGYEQYF
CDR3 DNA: TGTGCCAGCGGGACTAGCGGTTACGAGCAGTACTTC

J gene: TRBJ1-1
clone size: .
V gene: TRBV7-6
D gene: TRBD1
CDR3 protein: CASSLRNRGRGTMSTEAFF
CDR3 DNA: TGTGCCAGCAGCTTAAGGAACAGGGGGAGAGGAACCATGAGCACTGAAGCTTTCTTT

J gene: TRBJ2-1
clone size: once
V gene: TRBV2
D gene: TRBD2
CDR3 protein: CASSDGLAAANEQFF
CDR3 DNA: TGTGCCAGCAGTGATGGCCTAGCGGCAGCCAATGAGCAGTTCTTC

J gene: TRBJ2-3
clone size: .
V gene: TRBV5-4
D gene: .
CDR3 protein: CASSLSGTEQYF
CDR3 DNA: TGTGCCAGCAGCTTGAGTGGGACTGAACAGTATTTT

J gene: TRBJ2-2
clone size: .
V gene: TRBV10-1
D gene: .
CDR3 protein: CASRGVSGELFF
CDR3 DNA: TGCGCCAGCAGAGGGGTGTCCGGGGAGCTGTTTTTT

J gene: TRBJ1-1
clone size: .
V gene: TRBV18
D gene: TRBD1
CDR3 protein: CASSQGANTEAFF
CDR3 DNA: TGTGCCAGCTCACAGGGGGCAAACACTGAAGCTTTCTTT

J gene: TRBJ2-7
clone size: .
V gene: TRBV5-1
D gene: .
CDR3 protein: CASSLAAGSYEQYF
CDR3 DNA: TGCGCCAGCAGCTTGGCGGCGGGTTCCTACGAGCAGTACTTC

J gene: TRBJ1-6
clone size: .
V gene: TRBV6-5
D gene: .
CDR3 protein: CASSFRGITYNSPLHF
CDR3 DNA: TGTGCCAGCAGTTTTCGGGGAATCACCTATAATTCACCCCTCCACTTT

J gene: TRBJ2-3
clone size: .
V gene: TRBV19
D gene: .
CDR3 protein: CASKVGDWSDTQYF
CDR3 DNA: TGTGCCAGTAAGGTCGGGGACTGGTCAGATACGCAGTATTTT

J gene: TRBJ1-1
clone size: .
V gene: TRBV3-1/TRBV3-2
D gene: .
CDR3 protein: CASSQFLFDTEAFF
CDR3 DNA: TGTGCCAGCAGCCAATTCCTATTTGACACTGAAGCTTTCTTT

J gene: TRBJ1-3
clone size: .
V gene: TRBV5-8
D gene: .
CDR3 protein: CASNLPGAYLSGNTIYF
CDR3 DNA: TGTGCCAGCAATCTTCCAGGGGCATACTTGTCTGGAAACACCATATATTTT

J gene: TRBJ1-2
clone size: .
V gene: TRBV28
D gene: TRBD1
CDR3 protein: CASVTPGQGYGYTF
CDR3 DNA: TGTGCCAGCGTAACCCCGGGACAGGGCTATGGCTACACCTTC

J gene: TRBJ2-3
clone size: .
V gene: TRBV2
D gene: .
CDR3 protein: CASGEVAAGTQYF
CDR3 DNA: TGTGCCAGCGGGGAGGTCGCGGCGGGTACGCAGTATTTT

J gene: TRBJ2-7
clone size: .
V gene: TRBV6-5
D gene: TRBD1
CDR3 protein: CASSSKLDRGQYEQYF
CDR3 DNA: TGTGCCAGCAGTTCTAAACTCGACAGGGGGCAGTACGAGCAGTACTTC

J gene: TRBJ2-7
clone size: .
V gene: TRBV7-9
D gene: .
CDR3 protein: CASSSPTAYEQYF
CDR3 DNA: TGTGCCAGCAGCTCCCCCACAGCTTACGAGCAGTACTTC